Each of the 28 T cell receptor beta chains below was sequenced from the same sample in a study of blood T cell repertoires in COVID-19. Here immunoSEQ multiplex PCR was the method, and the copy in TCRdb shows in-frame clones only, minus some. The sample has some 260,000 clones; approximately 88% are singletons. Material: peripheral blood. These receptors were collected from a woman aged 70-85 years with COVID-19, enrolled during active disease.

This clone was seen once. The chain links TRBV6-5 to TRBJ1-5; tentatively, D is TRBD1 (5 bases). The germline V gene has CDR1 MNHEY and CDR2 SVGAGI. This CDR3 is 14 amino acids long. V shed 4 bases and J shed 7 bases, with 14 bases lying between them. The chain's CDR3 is CASSSTGSRQPQHF. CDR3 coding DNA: TGTGCCAGCAGTTCTACAGGTTCACGGCAGCCCCAGCATTTT.

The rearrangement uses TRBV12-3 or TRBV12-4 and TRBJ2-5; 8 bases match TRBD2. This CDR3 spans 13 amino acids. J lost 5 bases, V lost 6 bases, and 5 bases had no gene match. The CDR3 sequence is CASRTGLAETQYF. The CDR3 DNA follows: TGTGCCAGCAGAACTGGACTAGCCGAGACCCAGTACTTC.

The CDR3 nucleotides are TGTGCCAGCAGTGAAGGGTGGGGCCGGAACTATGGCTACACCTTC. Amino acids: CASSEGWGRNYGYTF. The V call is TRBV6-1, the J call TRBJ1-2; the D gene is possibly TRBD1 (5 bases). Trimming shortened V by 1 base and J by 2 bases, and 11 bases separated the two germline ends. CDR3 length equals 15 residues. From germline, CDR1 is MNHNS and CDR2 SASEGT.

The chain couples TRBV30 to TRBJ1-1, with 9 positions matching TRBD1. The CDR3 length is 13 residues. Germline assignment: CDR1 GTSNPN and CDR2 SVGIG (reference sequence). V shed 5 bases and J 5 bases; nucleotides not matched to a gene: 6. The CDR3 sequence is CAWGDRVKTEAFF. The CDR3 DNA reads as TGTGCCTGGGGGGACAGGGTAAAGACTGAAGCTTTCTTT.

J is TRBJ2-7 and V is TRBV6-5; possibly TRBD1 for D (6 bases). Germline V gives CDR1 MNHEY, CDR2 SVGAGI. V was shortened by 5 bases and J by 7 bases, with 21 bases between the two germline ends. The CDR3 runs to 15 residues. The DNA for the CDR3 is TGTGCCAGCAGTCCATTCAGGGGAAATTTGGATGAGCAGTACTTC. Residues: CASSPFRGNLDEQYF.

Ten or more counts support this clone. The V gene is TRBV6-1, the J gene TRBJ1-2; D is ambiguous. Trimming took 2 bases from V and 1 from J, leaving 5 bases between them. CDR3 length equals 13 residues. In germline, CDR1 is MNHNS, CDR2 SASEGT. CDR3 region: CASSESVNYGYTF. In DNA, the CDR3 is TGTGCCAGCAGTGAATCAGTTAACTATGGCTACACCTTC.

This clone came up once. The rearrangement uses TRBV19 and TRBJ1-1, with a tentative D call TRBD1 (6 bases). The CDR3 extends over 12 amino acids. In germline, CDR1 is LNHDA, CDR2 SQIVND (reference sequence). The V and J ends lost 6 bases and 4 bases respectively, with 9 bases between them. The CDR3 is CASRQQGTEAFF. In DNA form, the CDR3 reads TGTGCCAGTAGACAACAGGGCACTGAAGCTTTCTTT.

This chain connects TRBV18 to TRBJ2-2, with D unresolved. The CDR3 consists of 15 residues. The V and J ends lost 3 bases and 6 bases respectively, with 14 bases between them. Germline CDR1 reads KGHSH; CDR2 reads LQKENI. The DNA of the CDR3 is TGTGCCAGCTCACCTTTAGAGTCTCCTGCCGGGGAGCTGTTTTTT. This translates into CASSPLESPAGELFF. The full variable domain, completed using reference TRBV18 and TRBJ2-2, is NAGVMQNPRHLVRRRGQEARLRCSPMKGHSHVYWYRQLPEEGLKFMVYLQKENIIDESGMPKERFSAEFPKEGPSILRIQQVVRGDSAAYFCASSPLESPAGELFFGEGSRLTVL.

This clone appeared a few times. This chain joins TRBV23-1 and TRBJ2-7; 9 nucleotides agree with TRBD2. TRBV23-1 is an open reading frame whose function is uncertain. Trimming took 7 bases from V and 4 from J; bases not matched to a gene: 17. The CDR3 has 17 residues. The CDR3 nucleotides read TGCGCCAGCACCACCCCCCCCGCTAGCGGGATCTGTTACGAGCAGTACTTC. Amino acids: CASTTPPASGICYEQYF.

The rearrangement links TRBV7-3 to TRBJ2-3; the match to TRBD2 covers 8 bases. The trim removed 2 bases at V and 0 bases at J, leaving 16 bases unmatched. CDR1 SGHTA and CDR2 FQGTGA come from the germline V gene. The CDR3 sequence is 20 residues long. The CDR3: CASSLGRPGLEPLSTDTQYF. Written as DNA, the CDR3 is TGTGCCAGCAGCTTAGGGAGACCGGGACTAGAGCCATTAAGCACAGATACGCAGTATTTT.

DNA of the CDR3: TGCGCCAGCAGCGGATCGGCCGGGACAGGGGGCGAGCAGTACTTC. Protein sequence: CASSGSAGTGGEQYF. This chain links TRBV5-1 with TRBJ2-7; 11 bases are shared with TRBD1. The CDR3 spans 15 residues. Trimming cost V 4 bases and J 6 bases; bases outside gene matches: 9. Germline lookup yields CDR1 SGHRS and CDR2 YFSETQ.

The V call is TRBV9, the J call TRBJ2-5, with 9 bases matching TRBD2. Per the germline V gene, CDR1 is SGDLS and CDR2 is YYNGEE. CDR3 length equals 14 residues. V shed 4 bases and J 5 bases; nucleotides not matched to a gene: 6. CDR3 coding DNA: TGTGCCAGCAGCCCGCGGGGGGGGCGGGAGACCCAGTACTTC. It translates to CASSPRGGRETQYF.

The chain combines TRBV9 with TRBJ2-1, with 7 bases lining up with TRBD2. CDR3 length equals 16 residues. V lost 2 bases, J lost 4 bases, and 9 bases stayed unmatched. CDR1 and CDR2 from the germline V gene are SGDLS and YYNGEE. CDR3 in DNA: TGTGCCAGCAGCGTGACCCCGGGCGGGAGTTACAATGAGCAGTTCTTC. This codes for CASSVTPGGSYNEQFF. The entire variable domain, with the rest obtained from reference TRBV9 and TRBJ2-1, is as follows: DSGVTQTPKHLITATGQRVTLRCSPRSGDLSVYWYQQSLDQGLQFLIQYYNGEERAKGNILERFSAQQFPDLHSELNLSSLELGDSALYFCASSVTPGGSYNEQFFGPGTRLTVL.

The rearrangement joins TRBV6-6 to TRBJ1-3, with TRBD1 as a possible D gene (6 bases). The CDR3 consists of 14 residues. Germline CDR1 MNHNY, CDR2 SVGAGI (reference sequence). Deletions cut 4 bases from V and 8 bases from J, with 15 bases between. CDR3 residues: CASSSDRLRDTIYF. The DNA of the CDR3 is TGTGCCAGCAGTTCCGACAGGCTGCGGGACACCATATATTTT.

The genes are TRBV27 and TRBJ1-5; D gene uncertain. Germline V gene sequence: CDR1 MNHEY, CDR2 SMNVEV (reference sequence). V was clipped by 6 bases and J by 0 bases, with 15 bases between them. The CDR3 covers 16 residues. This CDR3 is CASSGTEPYSNQPQHF. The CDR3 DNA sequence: TGTGCCAGCAGCGGTACAGAACCTTATAGCAATCAGCCCCAGCATTTT.

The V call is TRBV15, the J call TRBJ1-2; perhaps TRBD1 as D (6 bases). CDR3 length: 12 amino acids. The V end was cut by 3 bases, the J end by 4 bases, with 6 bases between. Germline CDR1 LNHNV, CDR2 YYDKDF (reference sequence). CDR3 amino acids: CATSRDSYGYTF. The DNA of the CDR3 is TGTGCCACCAGCAGGGACAGCTATGGCTACACCTTC.

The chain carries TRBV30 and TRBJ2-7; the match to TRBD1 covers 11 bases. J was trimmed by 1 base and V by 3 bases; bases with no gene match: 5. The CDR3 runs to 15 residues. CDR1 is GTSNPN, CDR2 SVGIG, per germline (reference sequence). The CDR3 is CAWSAGQGVSYEQYF. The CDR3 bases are TGTGCCTGGAGCGCGGGACAGGGGGTATCCTACGAGCAGTACTTC. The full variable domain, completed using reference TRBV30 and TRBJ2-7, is SQTIHQWPATLVQPVGSPLSLECTVEGTSNPNLYWYRQAAGRGLQLLFYSVGIGQISSEVPQNLSASRPQDRQFILSSKKLLLSDSGFYLCAWSAGQGVSYEQYFGPGTRLTVT.

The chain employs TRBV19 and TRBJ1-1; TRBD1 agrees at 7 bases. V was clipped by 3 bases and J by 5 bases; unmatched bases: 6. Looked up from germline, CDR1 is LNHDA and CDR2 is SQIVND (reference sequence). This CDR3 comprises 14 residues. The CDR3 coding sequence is TGTGCCAGTAGTATTGACAGGGTAGGAACTGAAGCTTTCTTT. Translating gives CASSIDRVGTEAFF.

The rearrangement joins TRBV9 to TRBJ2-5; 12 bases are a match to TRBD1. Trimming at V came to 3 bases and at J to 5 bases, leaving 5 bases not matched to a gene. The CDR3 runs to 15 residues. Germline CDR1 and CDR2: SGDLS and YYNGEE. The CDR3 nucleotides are TGTGCCAGCAGCGCCGGGACAGGGGGCGCTGAGACCCAGTACTTC. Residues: CASSAGTGGAETQYF.

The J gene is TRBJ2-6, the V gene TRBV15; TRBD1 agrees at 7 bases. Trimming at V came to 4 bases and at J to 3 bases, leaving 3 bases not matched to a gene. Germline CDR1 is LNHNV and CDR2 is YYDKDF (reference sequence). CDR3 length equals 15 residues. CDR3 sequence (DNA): TGTGCCACCAGCAACCGACAGGGTGGGGCCAACGTCCTGACTTTC. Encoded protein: CATSNRQGGANVLTF.

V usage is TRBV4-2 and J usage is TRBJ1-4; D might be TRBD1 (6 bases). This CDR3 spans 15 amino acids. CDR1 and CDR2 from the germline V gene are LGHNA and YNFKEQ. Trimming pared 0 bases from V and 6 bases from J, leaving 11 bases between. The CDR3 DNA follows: TGTGCCAGCAGCCAAGATTTTTACAGGGATGAAAAACTGTTTTTT. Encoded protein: CASSQDFYRDEKLFF.

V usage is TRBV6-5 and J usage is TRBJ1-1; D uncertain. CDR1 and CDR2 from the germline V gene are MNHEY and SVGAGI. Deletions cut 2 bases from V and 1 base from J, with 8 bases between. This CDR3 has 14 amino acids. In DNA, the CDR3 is TGTGCCAGCAGTTACATAGAGGCGAACACTGAAGCTTTCTTT. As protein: CASSYIEANTEAFF.

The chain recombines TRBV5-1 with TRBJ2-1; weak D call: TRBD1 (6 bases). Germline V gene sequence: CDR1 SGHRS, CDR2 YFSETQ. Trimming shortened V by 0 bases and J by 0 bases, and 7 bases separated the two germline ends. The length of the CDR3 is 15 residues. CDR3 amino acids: CASSLEGVSYNEQFF. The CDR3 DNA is TGCGCCAGCAGCTTGGAGGGGGTCTCCTACAATGAGCAGTTCTTC.

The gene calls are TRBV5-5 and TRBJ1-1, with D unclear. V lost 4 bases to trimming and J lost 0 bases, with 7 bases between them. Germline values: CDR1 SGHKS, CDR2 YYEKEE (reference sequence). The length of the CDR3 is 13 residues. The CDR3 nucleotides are TGTGCCAGCAGCCGACAACTGAACACTGAAGCTTTCTTT. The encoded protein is CASSRQLNTEAFF.

As DNA, the CDR3 is TGTGCCAGCAGGGGACCGGGACTAGCGGGAGGGTTCTACAATGAGCAGTTCTTC. As protein: CASRGPGLAGGFYNEQFF. V usage is TRBV28 and J usage is TRBJ2-1; 16 nucleotides match TRBD2. The germline gives CDR1 MDHEN, CDR2 SYDVKM. V was clipped by 6 bases and J by 3 bases; unmatched bases: 8. The length of the CDR3 is 18 residues.

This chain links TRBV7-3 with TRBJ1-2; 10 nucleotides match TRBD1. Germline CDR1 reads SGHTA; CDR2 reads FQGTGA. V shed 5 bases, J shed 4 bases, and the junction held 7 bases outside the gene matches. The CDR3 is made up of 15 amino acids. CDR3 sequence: CASSLFRDRGYGYTF. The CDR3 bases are TGTGCCAGCAGCCTATTCCGGGACAGGGGCTATGGCTACACCTTC. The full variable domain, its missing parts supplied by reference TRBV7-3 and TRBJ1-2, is GAGVSQTPSNKVTEKGKYVELRCDPISGHTALYWYRQSLGQGPEFLIYFQGTGAADDSGLPNDRFFAVRPEGSVSTLKIQRTERGDSAVYLCASSLFRDRGYGYTFGSGTRLTVV.

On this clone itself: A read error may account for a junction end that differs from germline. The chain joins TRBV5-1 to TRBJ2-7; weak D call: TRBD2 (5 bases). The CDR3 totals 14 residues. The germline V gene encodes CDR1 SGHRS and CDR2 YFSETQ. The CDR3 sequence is CASSLDPSSNEQYF. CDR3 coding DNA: TGCGCCAGCAGCTTGGACCCTAGCTCCAACGAGCAGTACTTC.

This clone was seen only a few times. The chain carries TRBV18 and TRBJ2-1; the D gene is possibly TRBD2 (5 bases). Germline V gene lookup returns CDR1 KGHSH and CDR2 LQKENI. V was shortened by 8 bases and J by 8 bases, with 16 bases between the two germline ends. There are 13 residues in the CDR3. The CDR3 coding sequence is TGTGCCAGCAGCCTTGGGGTGCGGGATGAGCAGTTCTTC. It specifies CASSLGVRDEQFF. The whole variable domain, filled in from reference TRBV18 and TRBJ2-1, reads NAGVMQNPRHLVRRRGQEARLRCSPMKGHSHVYWYRQLPEEGLKFMVYLQKENIIDESGMPKERFSAEFPKEGPSILRIQQVVRGDSAAYFCASSLGVRDEQFFGPGTRLTVL.